The clone carrying this T cell receptor (beta chain) has just a few counts. Germline V CDR1 and CDR2: LGHNA, YSLEER. V was shortened by 4 bases and J by 2 bases, with 10 bases between the two germline ends. The CDR3 totals 14 residues. This entry belongs to a study of T-cell memory formation after mild COVID-19. TCRdb ran MiXCR on the 5' RACE reads and lists one entry per CDR3 protein. The sample shows a few hundred thousand distinct CDR3 sequences, approximately 16% of them seen only once. J is TRBJ2-3 and V is TRBV4-3; tentative D call: TRBD1 (6 bases). The specimen sequenced was PBMCs or a T cell subset sorted from them (not recorded which). The TCR was taken from a man between 18 and 29 years old who had mild COVID-19 (a few samples of this study predate the infection). Cell type and time point are not known. Here the CDR3 reads CASSRGTPTDTQYF. DNA for the CDR3: TGCGCCAGCAGCCGTGGGACACCCACAGATACGCAGTATTTT.